The clone carrying this TCR beta chain appeared many times. Antigen: not known. The CDR3 extends over 12 amino acids. Deletions cut 1 base from V and 9 bases from J, with 13 bases between. Germline values: CDR1 SQVTM, CDR2 ANQGSEA. This entry belongs to a study of response to subunit inactivated influenza vaccine. Study findings and constraints: After each seasonal influenza vaccination, few new T cells are recruited, the authors suggested.

TCRdb reprocessed the RT-PCR reads with MiXCR, giving one entry per CDR3 protein. Of over 400,000 distinct CDR3 sequences in the sample, roughly 9.8% were seen once. Sequences were derived from PBMCs from blood, sampled about 40 days after vaccination. The chain has TRBV29-1 and TRBJ2-7; D is unresolved. This sequence originates from a man aged 50-60 years who received an inactivated influenza vaccine. CDR3 sequence (DNA): TGCAGCGTTGAAGCCCCCCCGTTTGGGCAGTACTTC. The encoded protein is CSVEAPPFGQYF.